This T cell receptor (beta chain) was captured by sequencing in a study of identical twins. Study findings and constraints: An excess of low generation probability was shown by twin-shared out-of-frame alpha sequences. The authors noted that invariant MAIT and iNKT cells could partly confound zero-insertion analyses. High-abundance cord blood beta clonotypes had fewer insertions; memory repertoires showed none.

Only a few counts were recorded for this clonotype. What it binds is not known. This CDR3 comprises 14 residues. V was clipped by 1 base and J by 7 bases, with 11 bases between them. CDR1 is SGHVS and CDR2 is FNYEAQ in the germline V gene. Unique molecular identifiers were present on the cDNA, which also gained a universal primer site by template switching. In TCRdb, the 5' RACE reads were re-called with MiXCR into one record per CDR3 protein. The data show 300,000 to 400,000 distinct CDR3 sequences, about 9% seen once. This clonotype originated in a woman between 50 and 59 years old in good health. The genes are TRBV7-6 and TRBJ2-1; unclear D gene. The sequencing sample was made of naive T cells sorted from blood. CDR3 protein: CASSLVVIPNEQFF. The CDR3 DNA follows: TGTGCCAGCAGCTTAGTTGTCATTCCAAATGAGCAGTTCTTC.